This T cell receptor (beta chain) was documented in a study of T cells in Graves' hyperthyroidism and ophthalmopathy. This clonotype was counted between two and nine times. No antigen is known for it. Lactation, pregnancy, other autoimmune disease or uncontrolled infection led to exclusion of patients. Study results and limitations: Most expanded thyroid clonotypes above 0.001 also appeared in blood.

RNA transcripts provided the source from which TCR beta CDR3 regions were amplified. First-round RT-PCR targeting the TCR CDR3 was performed with the HTBI primer set. TCRdb re-called the multiplex PCR reads through MiXCR, storing one row per CDR3 protein. This sample has some 350,000 distinct CDR3 sequences, with about 15% found just once. The CDR3 is made up of 15 amino acids. Germline V CDR1 and CDR2: WNHNN, SYGVQD (reference sequence). V lost 8 bases to trimming and J lost 7 bases; unmatched junction nucleotides: 8. The V and J genes are TRBV10-1 and TRBJ2-1, with TRBD2 matching 13 bases. Material: blood. This clonotype was sampled from an older woman with Graves' ophthalmopathy. The CDR3 DNA is TGCGCCAGCGGGCCGGGACTAGCGGGACTTAATGAGCAGTTCTTC. This encodes CASGPGLAGLNEQFF.